The 10 T cell receptor beta chains listed next were all sequenced from one sample in a study of CD8+CD57+ T cells in acquired aplastic anemia (dated by TCRdb to about 2018). Sequencing relied on an Illumina HiSeq 2000. Profiling of TCR beta VDJ combinations and CDR3 sequences used genomic DNA as the template. Using fastp at Q25 and MiXCR, TCRdb reprocessed the public reads and kept productive beta chains. Every distinct CDR3 protein forms one entry, paired with its most common genes and DNA. This sample is represented by around 430,000 distinct CDR3 sequences; 25% to 40% of them were singletons. The biggest ten clones account for around 0.82% of the sample. The patients picked for sequencing were ones in whom flow cytometry had shown an expansion of CD8+CD57+ cells. Input material: sorted CD4+, CD8+, or CD8+CD57+ T cells (not recorded which) from PBMCs. The source of these receptors is a human donor with aplastic anemia.

This clonotype was detected a few times. Here the CDR3 DNA reads TGTGCCAGTAGTATAAGGCAGGTTGGTACTGAAGCTTTCTTT. Amino acids: CASSIRQVGTEAFF. The V gene is TRBV19, the J gene TRBJ1-1; D is undetermined. CDR1 and CDR2 from the germline V gene are LNHDA and SQIVND (reference sequence). The V gene lost 2 bases and the J gene lost 5 bases, with 12 bases spanning the gap. This CDR3 is built from 14 residues.

The V and J genes are TRBV29-1 and TRBJ2-7; D might be TRBD1 (6 bases). Germline lookup yields CDR1 SQVTM and CDR2 ANQGSEA. Between the trimmed V and J ends, which lost 5 bases and 2 bases, there was a span of 13 bases. CDR3 length: 13 residues. The CDR3 loop is CSVSGVGPYEQYF. In DNA, the CDR3 is TGCAGCGTTTCAGGGGTGGGTCCCTACGAGCAGTACTTC.

This chain joins TRBV10-3 and TRBJ1-2; TRBD1 agrees at 9 bases. Germline CDR1 and CDR2: ENHRY and SYGVKD. The CDR3 is 14 residues long. The ends lost 10 bases at V and 5 bases at J; junction bases unmatched: 11. CDR3 protein: CASSGSGTGYGYTF. The CDR3 DNA reads TGTGCCAGTAGTGGATCCGGGACAGGGTATGGCTACACCTTC.

On this clonotype: The CDR3 carries no conserved terminal phenylalanine or tryptophan, so it likely arises from a read error. The chain combines TRBV13 with TRBJ2-1; TRBD1 or TRBD2 may be the D gene (5 bases each). The germline gives CDR1 PRHDT, CDR2 FYEKMQ (reference sequence). The CDR3 extends over 17 amino acids. V was cut by 1 base and J by 8 bases, with 21 bases left in between. The CDR3 here is CASSLAKSGRGVYEQFL. In nucleotides, the CDR3 is TGTGCCAGCAGCTTAGCGAAGTCGGGCAGAGGGGTCTATGAGCAGTTCCTC.

This clonotype was observed a few times. The V call is TRBV25-1, the J call TRBJ1-2; TRBD1 matches 8 bases. Germline trimming cut 5 bases from V and 2 bases from J; bases unmatched to any gene: 13. In germline, CDR1 is MGHDK, CDR2 SYGVNS. The CDR3 is 17 amino acids. The CDR3 sequence: CASSYVQGATRNYGYTF. The CDR3 coding sequence is TGTGCCAGCAGTTACGTCCAGGGGGCGACCCGAAACTATGGCTACACCTTC.

V gene TRBV7-3 combines with J gene TRBJ1-5; no clear D. This CDR3 has 17 residues. The germline V gene encodes CDR1 SGHTA and CDR2 FQGTGA. The germline V and J ends were trimmed by 2 bases and 0 bases, with 14 bases remaining between them. DNA of the CDR3: TGTGCCAGCAGCTTAGGAGTTGAGGGTAGTAGCAATCAGCCCCAGCATTTT. This translates into CASSLGVEGSSNQPQHF.

As regards this clonotype: This may arise from a read error, as a much more abundant clone is one base away. The chain links TRBV11-1 to TRBJ1-6; D unresolved. V shed 5 bases and J shed 8 bases, with 10 bases lying between them. The germline V gene encodes CDR1 SGHAT and CDR2 FQDESV (reference sequence). The CDR3 is 13 amino acids. For the CDR3, the DNA is TGTGCCAGCAGCCCAAAGGGAGATTCACCCCTCCACTTT. Translating gives CASSPKGDSPLHF.

The chain recombines TRBV11-2 with TRBJ2-7, with TRBD2 matching 7 bases. V lost 0 bases, J lost 0 bases, and 5 bases stayed unmatched. This CDR3 spans 16 amino acids. Germline assignment: CDR1 SGHAT and CDR2 FQNNGV. This chain's CDR3 is CASSLEWGGYSYEQYF. In DNA, the CDR3 is TGTGCCAGCAGCTTAGAGTGGGGGGGTTACTCCTACGAGCAGTACTTC. The variable domain in full, with the rest retrieved from reference TRBV11-2 and TRBJ2-7, is EAGVAQSPRYKIIEKRQSVAFWCNPISGHATLYWYQQILGQGPKLLIQFQNNGVVDDSQLPKDRFSAERLKGVDSTLKIQPAKLEDSAVYLCASSLEWGGYSYEQYFGPGTRLTVT.

J is TRBJ1-2 and V is TRBV12-3 or TRBV12-4, with a tentative D call TRBD1 (5 bases). Trimming took off 6 bases at V and 0 bases at J, with 17 bases between the two ends. The CDR3 sequence is 16 residues long. The CDR3 sequence is CASRGQTKNANYGYTF. DNA for the CDR3: TGTGCCAGCAGAGGACAAACCAAGAACGCTAACTATGGCTACACCTTC.

The rearrangement joins TRBV28 to TRBJ1-1; 8 positions agree with TRBD1. The V segment lost 4 bases and the J segment 7 bases; nucleotides outside the gene matches: 5. Germline CDR1 is MDHEN and CDR2 is SYDVKM. The length of the CDR3 is 13 residues. CDR3 loop: CASSSRQGFEAFF. The CDR3 nucleotides read TGTGCCAGCAGTTCCAGACAGGGGTTTGAAGCTTTCTTT.